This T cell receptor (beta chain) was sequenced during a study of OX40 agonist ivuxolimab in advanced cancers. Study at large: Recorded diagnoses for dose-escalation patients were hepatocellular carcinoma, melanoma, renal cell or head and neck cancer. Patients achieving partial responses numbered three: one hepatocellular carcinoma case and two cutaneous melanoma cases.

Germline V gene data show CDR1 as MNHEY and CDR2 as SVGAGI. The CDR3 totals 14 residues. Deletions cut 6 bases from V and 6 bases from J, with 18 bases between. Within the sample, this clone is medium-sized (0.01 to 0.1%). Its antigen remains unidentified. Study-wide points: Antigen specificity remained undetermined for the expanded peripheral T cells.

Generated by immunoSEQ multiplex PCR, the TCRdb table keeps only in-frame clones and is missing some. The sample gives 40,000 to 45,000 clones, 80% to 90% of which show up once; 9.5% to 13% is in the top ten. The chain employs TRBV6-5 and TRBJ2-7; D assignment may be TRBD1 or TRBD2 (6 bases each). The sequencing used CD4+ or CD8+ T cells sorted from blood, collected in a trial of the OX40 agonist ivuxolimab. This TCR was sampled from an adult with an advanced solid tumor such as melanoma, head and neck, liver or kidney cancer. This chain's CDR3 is CASREDRKGLEQYF. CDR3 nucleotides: TGTGCCAGCAGAGAAGACAGGAAGGGACTCGAGCAGTACTTC.